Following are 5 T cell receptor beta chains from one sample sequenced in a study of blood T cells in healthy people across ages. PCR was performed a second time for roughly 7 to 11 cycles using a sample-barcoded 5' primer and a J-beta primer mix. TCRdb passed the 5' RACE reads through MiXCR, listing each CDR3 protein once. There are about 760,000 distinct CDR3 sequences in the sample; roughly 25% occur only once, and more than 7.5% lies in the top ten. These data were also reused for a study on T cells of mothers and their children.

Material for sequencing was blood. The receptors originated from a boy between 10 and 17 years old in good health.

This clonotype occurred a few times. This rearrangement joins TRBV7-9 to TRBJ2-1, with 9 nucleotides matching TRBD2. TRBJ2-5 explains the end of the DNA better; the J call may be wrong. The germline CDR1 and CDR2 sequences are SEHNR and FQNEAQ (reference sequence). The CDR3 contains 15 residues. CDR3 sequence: CASSPGGSGGETQYF. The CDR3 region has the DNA TGTGCCAGCAGCCCTGGTGGTAGCGGGGGAGAGACCCAGTACTTC.

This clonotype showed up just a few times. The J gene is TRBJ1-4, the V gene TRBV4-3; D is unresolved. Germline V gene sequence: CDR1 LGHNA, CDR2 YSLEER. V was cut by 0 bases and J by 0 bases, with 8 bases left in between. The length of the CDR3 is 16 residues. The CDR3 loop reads CASSQDLAPTNEKLFF. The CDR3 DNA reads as TGCGCCAGCAGCCAAGACCTCGCACCAACTAATGAAAAACTGTTTTTT.

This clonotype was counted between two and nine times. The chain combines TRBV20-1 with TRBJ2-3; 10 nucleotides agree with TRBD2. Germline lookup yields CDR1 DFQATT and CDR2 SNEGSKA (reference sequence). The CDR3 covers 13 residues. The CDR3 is CILTSGATDTQYF. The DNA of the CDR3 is TGCATCCTAACTAGCGGGGCCACAGATACGCAGTATTTT.

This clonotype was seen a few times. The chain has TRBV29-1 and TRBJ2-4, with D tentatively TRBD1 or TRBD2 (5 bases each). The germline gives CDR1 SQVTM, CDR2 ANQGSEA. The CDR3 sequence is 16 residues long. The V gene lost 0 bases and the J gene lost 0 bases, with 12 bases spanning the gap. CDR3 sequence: CSVEDPGGLAKNIQYF. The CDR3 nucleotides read TGCAGCGTTGAAGATCCTGGGGGTTTAGCCAAAAACATTCAGTACTTC.

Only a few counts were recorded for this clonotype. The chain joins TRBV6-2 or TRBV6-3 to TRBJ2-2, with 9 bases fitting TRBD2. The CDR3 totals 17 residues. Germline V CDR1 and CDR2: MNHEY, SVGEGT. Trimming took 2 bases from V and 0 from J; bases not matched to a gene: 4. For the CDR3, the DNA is TGTGCCAGCAGTTACCCACTAGCGGGCGCGAACACCGGGGAGCTGTTTTTT. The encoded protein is CASSYPLAGANTGELFF.